This T cell receptor (beta chain) was observed in a study of T cells after yellow fever vaccination. The CDR3 loop spans 13 amino acids. Per germline, CDR1 LNHDA and CDR2 SQIVND (reference sequence). With 5 bases removed from V and 3 bases from J, the gap between germline ends came to 11 bases. One entry per CDR3 protein results from TCRdb running MiXCR on the 5' RACE reads. The data contain 45,000 to 65,000 distinct CDR3 sequences, about 6.6% of them singletons. The TCR was taken from a man aged 18-30 years who received the YFV17D yellow fever vaccine. Sequenced here: CD8+ T cells not binding an NS4B(214-222) dextramer, sorted from PBMCs, sampled roughly seven weeks after the first yellow fever vaccination. This chain connects TRBV19 to TRBJ2-7; D could derive from TRBD1 or TRBD2 (5 bases each). CDR3 region: CASSQAGSYEQYF. CDR3 sequence (DNA): TGTGCCAGTAGTCAGGCAGGGAGCTACGAGCAGTACTTC.